This record concerns one TCR beta chain sequence. Its antigen is unidentified. The CDR3 runs to 14 residues. With 4 bases clipped from V and 6 bases from J, the junction kept 6 bases outside the gene matches. The V gene's germline CDR1 is LNHDA and CDR2 SQIVND (reference sequence). The entry originates in a study of CD8+CD57+ T cells in acquired aplastic anemia. Overall study results and limits: In common between the patients and the controls were more than 25 CD8+ CDR3 sequences.

Both TCR beta VDJ combination and CDR3 sequence profiling were carried out. Genomic DNA was the template for this profiling. A single record per CDR3 protein comes from TCRdb applying MiXCR to the reads. Among 190,000 or so distinct CDR3 sequences listed, over 60% were seen once. The sample taken for sequencing was sorted CD4+, CD8+, or CD8+CD57+ T cells (not recorded which) from PBMCs. The TCR comes from a human donor in good health. The chain links TRBV19 to TRBJ2-7; 10 bases agree with TRBD1. The CDR3 loop reads CASSNKWTGGEQYF. The CDR3 DNA sequence: TGTGCCAGTAGTAACAAATGGACAGGGGGCGAGCAGTACTTC.